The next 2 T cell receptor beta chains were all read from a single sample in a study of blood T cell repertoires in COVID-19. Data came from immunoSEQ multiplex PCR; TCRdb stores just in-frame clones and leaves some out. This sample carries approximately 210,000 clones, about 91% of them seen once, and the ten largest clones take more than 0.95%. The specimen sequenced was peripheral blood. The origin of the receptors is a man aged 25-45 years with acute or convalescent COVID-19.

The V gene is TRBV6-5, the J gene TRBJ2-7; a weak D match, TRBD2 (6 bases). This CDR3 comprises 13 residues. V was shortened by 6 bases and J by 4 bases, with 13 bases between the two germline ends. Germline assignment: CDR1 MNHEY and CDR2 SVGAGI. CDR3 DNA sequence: TGTGCCAGCAGGCTACGGGAGATATACGAGCAGTACTTC. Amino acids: CASRLREIYEQYF.

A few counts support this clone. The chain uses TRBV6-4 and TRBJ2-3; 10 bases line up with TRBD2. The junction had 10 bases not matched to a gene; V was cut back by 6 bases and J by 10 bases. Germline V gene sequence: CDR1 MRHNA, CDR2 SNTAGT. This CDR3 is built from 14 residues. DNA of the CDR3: TGTGCCAGCAGGGAGCGGGAGGGCCTCGGGGCGCAGTATTTT. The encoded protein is CASREREGLGAQYF.